The 6 T cell receptor beta chains listed next were all sequenced from one sample in a study of shared clonotypes between healthy human individuals. TCRdb's table, derived via immunoSEQ multiplex PCR, lists solely in-frame clones and lacks some. Of 2 million to 3 million clones in the sample, 80% to 95% were seen once. Sequencing was done on a sample of naive CD4+ T cells from PBMCs. Subset in this sample: CD45RA+ positively selected. The receptors originated from a man aged 18 to 30 in good health. Some clones in this sample may be carry-over from other donors' samples.

The genes are TRBV7-3 and TRBJ2-3; D unresolved. CDR3 size: 16 residues. Trimming pared 5 bases from V and 6 bases from J, leaving 21 bases between. Per germline, CDR1 SGHTA and CDR2 FQGTGA. CDR3 in DNA: TGTGCCAGCAGCGCGAAGCCCCCTTTTGGAGAGGATACGCAGTATTTT. Encoded protein: CASSAKPPFGEDTQYF.

As concerns this clone: One end of the junction is discordant with germline, which a read error may explain. This chain links TRBV11-3 with TRBJ2-2, with D perhaps matching TRBD2 (5 bases). The CDR3 is made up of 13 amino acids. CDR1 and CDR2 from the germline V gene are SGHNT and YENEEA. CDR3 sequence reads: CASSLEGGGQLFF. Written as DNA, the CDR3 is TGTGCCAGCAGCTTAGAAGGTGGCGGGCAGCTGTTTTTT.

The chain uses TRBV2 and TRBJ2-7; D is perhaps TRBD2 (5 bases). The CDR3 length is 15 residues. The germline V and J ends were trimmed by 6 bases and 2 bases, with 17 bases remaining between them. From germline, CDR1 is SNHLY and CDR2 FYNNEI. The CDR3 sequence is CASSSGRRTTYEQYF. CDR3 in DNA: TGTGCCAGCAGCAGCGGTAGGAGAACTACCTACGAGCAGTACTTC.

The chain uses TRBV6-1 and TRBJ2-1, with 11 bases identical to TRBD2. Germline V CDR1 and CDR2: MNHNS, SASEGT. V dropped 8 bases and J dropped 6; count of bases not matched to a gene: 3. The CDR3 has 13 residues. The chain's CDR3 is CASELAGVNEQFF. The CDR3 DNA reads as TGTGCCAGCGAACTAGCGGGAGTCAATGAGCAGTTCTTC.

The chain carries TRBV10-2 and TRBJ2-1, with 10 bases matching TRBD2. The CDR3 loop spans 15 amino acids. The V gene end was trimmed by 8 bases and the J gene end by 8 bases; junction bases not matched to a gene: 12. Germline CDR1 WSHSY, CDR2 SAAADI. In DNA form, the CDR3 reads TGCGCCAGCTGGACTAGCGGTCTAGCAGCGCATGAGCAGTTCTTC. Translating it yields CASWTSGLAAHEQFF.

J is TRBJ1-5 and V is TRBV28; unclear D gene. This CDR3 region has 14 residues. Trimming removed 3 bases from V and 4 bases from J, with 10 bases in between. CDR1 MDHEN and CDR2 SYDVKM come from the germline V gene. The CDR3 DNA sequence: TGTGCCAGCAGTTTCCTAGCTTTTAATCAGCCCCAGCATTTT. Protein product: CASSFLAFNQPQHF.